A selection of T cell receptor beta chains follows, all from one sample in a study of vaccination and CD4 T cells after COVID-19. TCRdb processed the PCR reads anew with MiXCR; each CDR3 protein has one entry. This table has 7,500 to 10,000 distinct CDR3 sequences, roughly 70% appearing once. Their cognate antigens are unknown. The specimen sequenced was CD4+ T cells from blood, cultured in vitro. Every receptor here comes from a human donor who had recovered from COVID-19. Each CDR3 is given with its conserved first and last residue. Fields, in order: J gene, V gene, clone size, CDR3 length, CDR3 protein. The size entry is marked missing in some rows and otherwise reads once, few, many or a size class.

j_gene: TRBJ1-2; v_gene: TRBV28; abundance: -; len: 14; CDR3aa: CASSFRGANYGYTF
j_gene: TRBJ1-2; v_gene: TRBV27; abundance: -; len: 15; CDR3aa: CASSPSFVTGYGYTF
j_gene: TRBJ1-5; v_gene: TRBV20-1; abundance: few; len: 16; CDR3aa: CSARDMDRAGNQPQHF
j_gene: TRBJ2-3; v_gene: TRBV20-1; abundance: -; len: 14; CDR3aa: CSGFRDGGTDTQYF
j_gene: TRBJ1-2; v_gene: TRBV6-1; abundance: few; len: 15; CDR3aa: CASSRDRDSSAGYTF
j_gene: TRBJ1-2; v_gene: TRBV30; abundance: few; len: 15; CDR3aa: CAWSVLRGQGYGYTF
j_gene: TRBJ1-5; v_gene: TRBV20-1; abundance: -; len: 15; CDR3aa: CSASPEDRDNQPQHF
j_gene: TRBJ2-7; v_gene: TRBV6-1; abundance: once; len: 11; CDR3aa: CASSEISEQYF
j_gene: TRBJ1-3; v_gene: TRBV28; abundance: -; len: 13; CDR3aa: CASSRPSGNTIYF
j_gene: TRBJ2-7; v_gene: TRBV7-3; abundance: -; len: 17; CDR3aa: CASYPTPGTGPSYEQYF
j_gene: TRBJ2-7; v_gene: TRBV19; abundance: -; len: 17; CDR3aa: CASSIGATGTGGSEQYF
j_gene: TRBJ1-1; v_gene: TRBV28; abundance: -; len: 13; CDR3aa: CASSWRGRPEAFF
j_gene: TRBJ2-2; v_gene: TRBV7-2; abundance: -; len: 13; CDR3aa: CASSLGETGELFF
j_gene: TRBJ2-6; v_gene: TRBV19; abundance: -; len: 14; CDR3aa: CASRDGGGADVLTF
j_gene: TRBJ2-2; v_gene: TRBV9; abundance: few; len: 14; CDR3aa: CASSVRGSDGELFF
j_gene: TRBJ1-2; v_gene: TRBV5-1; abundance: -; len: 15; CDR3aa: CASSSGGTPGVGYTF
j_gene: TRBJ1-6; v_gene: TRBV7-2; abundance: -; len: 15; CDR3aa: CASSLVPRENSPLHF
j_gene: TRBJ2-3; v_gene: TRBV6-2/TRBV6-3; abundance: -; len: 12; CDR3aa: CASAPNSVGQYF
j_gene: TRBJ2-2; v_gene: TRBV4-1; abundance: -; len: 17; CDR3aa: CASSQVYRGKGHGELFF
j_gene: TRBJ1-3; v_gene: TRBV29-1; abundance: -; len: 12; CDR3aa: CSSRTGGNTIYF
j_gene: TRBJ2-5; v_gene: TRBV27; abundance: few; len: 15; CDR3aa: CASRGLGGSRETQYF
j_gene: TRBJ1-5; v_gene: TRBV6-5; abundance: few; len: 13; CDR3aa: CASSFDRGQPQHF
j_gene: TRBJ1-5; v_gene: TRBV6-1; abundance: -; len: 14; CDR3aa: CAARDQGSNQPQHF
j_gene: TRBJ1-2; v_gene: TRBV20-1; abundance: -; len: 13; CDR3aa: CSASGQVDRQYTF
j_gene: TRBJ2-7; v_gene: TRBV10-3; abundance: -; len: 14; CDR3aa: CAISNSDSTYEQYF
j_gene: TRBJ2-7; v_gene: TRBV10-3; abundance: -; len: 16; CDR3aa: CAISESQGRGENRQYF
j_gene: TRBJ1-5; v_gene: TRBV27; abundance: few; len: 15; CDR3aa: CASSLPGPGNQPQHF
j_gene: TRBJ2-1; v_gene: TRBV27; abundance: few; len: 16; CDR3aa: CASSKGGGSSYNEQFF
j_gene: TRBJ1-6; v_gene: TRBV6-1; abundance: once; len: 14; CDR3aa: CASRAGTWDSPLHF
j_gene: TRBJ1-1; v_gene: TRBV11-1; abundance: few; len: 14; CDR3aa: CASSFQGVNTEAFF
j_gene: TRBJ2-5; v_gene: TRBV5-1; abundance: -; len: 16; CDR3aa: CASSPGLAHEAKTQYF
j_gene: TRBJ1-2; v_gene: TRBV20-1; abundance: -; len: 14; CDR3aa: CSASYQGNNYGYTF
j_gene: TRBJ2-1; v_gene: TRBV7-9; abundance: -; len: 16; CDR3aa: CASSDRLRGGNNEQFF
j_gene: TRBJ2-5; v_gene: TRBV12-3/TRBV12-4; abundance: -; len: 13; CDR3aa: CASSFGGGETQYF
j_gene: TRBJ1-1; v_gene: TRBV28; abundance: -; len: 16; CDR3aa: CASFPYPLSGNTEAFF
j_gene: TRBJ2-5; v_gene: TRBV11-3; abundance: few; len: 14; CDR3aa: CASSFRAKEETQYF
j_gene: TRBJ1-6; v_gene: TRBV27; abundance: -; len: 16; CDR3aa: CASSLNPGQGGSPLHF
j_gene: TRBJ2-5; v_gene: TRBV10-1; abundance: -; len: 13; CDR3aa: CASSRDFQETQYF
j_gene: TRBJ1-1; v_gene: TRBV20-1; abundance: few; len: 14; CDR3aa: CSVRGDRRNTEAFF
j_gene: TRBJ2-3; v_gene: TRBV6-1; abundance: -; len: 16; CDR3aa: CASRTSRNLGGDTQYF
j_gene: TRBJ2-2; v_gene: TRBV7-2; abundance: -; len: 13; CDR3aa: CASSPLARGGLFF
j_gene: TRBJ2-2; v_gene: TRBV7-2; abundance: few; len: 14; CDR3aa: CASSRGQGSGELFF
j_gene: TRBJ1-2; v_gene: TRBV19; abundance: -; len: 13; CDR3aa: CASNQQGQYGYTF
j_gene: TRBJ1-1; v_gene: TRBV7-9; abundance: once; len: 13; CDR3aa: CASSLELASEAFF
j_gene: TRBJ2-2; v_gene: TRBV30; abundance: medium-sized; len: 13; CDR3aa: CAWSVGNTGELFF
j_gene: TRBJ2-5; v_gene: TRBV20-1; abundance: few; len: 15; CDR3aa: CSARDRDRLWETQYF
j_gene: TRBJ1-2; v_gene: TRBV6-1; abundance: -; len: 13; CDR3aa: CASRDMLLDGYTF
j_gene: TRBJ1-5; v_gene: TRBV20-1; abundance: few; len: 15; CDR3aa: CSARDSHRSNQPQHF
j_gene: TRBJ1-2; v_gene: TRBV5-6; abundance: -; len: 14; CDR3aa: CASSYLGDAAGYTF
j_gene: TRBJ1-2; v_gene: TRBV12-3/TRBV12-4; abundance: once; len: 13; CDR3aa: CASSLGNNYGYTF
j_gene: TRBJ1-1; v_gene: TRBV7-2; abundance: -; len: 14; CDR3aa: CASSSSQRGPGAFF
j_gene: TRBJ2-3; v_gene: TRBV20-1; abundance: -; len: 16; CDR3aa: CSARDPTSQLPDTQYF
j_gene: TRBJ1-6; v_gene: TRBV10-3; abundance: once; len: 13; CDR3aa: CTISESGDSPLHF
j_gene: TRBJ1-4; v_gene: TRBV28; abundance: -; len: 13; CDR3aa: CASSPPNGEKLFF
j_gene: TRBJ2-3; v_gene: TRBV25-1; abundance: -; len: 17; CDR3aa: CASSDNPQLAGGDTQYF